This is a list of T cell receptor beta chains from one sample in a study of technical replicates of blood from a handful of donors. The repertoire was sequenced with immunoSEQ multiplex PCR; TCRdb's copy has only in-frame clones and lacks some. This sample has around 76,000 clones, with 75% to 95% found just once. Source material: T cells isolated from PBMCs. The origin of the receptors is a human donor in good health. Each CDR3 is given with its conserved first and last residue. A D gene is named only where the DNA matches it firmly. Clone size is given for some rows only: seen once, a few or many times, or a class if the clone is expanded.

CSVEYDRRETQYF	TGCAGCGTCGAGTACGACAGAAGGGAGACCCAGTACTTC	NA	NA	TRBJ2-5	TRBV29-1
CASSLFTGQGYEQYF	TGTGCCAGCAGCCTCTTCACGGGACAGGGCTACGAGCAGTACTTC	once	TRBD1	TRBJ2-7	TRBV11-2
CASSPNGHTYEQYF	TGTGCCAGCAGCCCTAACGGACATACTTACGAGCAGTACTTC	few	NA	TRBJ2-7	TRBV27
CASSLNRPTNYGYTF	TGTGCCAGCAGCTTAAACAGACCCACTAACTATGGCTACACCTTC	NA	NA	TRBJ1-2	TRBV5-5
CASSQATSGTSYEQYF	TGCGCCAGCAGCCAAGCGACTAGCGGGACCTCCTACGAGCAGTACTTC	NA	TRBD2	TRBJ2-7	TRBV4-1
CASTRGGAFLNTEAFF	TGTGCCAGCACTCGAGGGGGGGCCTTTCTTAACACTGAAGCTTTCTTT	NA	NA	TRBJ1-1	TRBV2
CATSRLEEGPSGELFF	TGTGCCACCAGCAGACTGGAGGAGGGCCCTTCCGGGGAGCTGTTTTTT	NA	NA	TRBJ2-2	TRBV15
CASSVKPGLAEQFF	TGTGCCAGCAGCGTAAAGCCGGGACTAGCGGAGCAGTTCTTC	NA	TRBD2	TRBJ2-1	TRBV9
CASSPLYGGNEQFF	TGTGCCAGCTCACCTCTTTACGGGGGCAATGAGCAGTTCTTC	NA	NA	TRBJ2-1	TRBV18
CASRSSGSTGELFF	TGTGCCAGCAGGAGTAGCGGGAGCACCGGGGAGCTGTTTTTT	NA	TRBD2	TRBJ2-2	TRBV27
CASSLQGGSYNEQFF	TGTGCCAGCAGTCTACAGGGGGGTTCCTACAATGAGCAGTTCTTC	NA	TRBD1	TRBJ2-1	TRBV28
CASSLTGAIYGYTF	TGTGCCAGCAGCTTGACAGGGGCGATATATGGCTACACCTTC	NA	TRBD1	TRBJ1-2	TRBV5-6
CASSQDRVAGNTEAFF	TGCGCCAGCAGCCAAGATCGAGTTGCAGGGAACACTGAAGCTTTCTTT	few	NA	TRBJ1-1	TRBV4-1
CASRVVAGQGNTIYF	TGCGCCAGCAGAGTTGTCGCGGGGCAGGGAAACACCATATATTTT	once	NA	TRBJ1-3	TRBV5-1
CASSEGKAAEAFF	TGTGCCAGTAGTGAGGGAAAGGCAGCCGAAGCTTTCTTT	NA	NA	TRBJ1-1	TRBV19
CASSARTSGGDTDTQYF	TGTGCCAGCAGCGCAAGGACTAGCGGGGGTGACACAGATACGCAGTATTTT	NA	TRBD2	TRBJ2-3	TRBV13
CASSPGQGAWNSPLHF	TGTGCCAGCAGTCCGGGACAGGGGGCTTGGAATTCACCCCTCCACTTT	once	TRBD1	TRBJ1-6	TRBV2
CASRPQGPQGQPQHF	TGCGCCAGCAGACCGCAGGGGCCCCAAGGTCAGCCCCAGCATTTT	NA	NA	TRBJ1-5	TRBV4-1
CASSVEGTAHYGYTF	TGTGCCAGCAGCGTAGAGGGGACAGCTCACTATGGCTACACCTTC	NA	TRBD1	TRBJ1-2	TRBV9
CASSQAHGTAAYEQYF	TGCGCCAGCAGCCAAGCCCACGGGACAGCGGCCTACGAGCAGTACTTC	few	TRBD1	TRBJ2-7	TRBV4-1
CASSLSLGGAQETQYF	TGTGCCAGCAGCTTATCGTTGGGGGGGGCCCAAGAGACCCAGTACTTC	NA	NA	TRBJ2-5	TRBV11-2
CASSLGLGLANEKLFF	TGTGCCAGCAGTTTAGGGCTGGGGCTAGCTAATGAAAAACTGTTTTTT	NA	NA	TRBJ1-4	TRBV28
CASSLGWASNTGELFF	TGTGCCAGCAGCTTAGGGTGGGCTTCGAACACCGGGGAGCTGTTTTTT	NA	NA	TRBJ2-2	TRBV11-2
CASSSVQGKAKNIQYF	TGTGCCAGCAGCTCCGTACAGGGGAAGGCCAAAAACATTCAGTACTTC	NA	TRBD1	TRBJ2-4	TRBV5-6
CASSLAGQGFMNTEAFF	TGCGCCAGCAGCTTGGCCGGACAGGGCTTTATGAACACTGAAGCTTTCTTT	NA	TRBD1	TRBJ1-1	TRBV5-1
CASSRGRNTGELFF	TGTGCCAGCTCTAGGGGCAGAAACACCGGGGAGCTGTTTTTT	NA	NA	TRBJ2-2	TRBV6-1
CARLGGGGTDTQYF	TGTGCCCGGCTCGGGGGGGGTGGCACAGATACGCAGTATTTT	NA	TRBD2	TRBJ2-3	TRBV30
CASSPPGQYNNSPLHF	TGTGCCAGCAGTCCCCCGGGACAGTATAATAATTCACCCCTCCACTTT	NA	TRBD1	TRBJ1-6	TRBV28
CASSPRTVRDEKLFF	TGTGCCAGCTCACCCCGGACAGTTCGGGATGAAAAACTGTTTTTT	NA	NA	TRBJ1-4	TRBV18
CASSSRQGAYEQYF	TGCGCCAGCAGCTCGAGACAGGGAGCCTACGAGCAGTACTTC	NA	TRBD1	TRBJ2-7	TRBV5-1
CASSPLAGGSNEQFF	TGTGCCAGCAGCCCTCTAGCGGGGGGCTCCAATGAGCAGTTCTTC	NA	TRBD2	TRBJ2-1	TRBV7-3
CASSNGLADHEQYF	TGCGCCAGCAGTAACGGACTAGCAGACCACGAGCAGTACTTC	NA	TRBD2	TRBJ2-7	TRBV4-1
CASSPREGLSYNEQFF	TGTGCCAGCAGCCCCCGCGAGGGCCTCTCCTACAATGAGCAGTTCTTC	NA	NA	TRBJ2-1	TRBV9